A selection of T cell receptor beta chains follows, all from one sample in a study of T cells in localized non-small cell lung cancer. Sequencing used immunoSEQ multiplex PCR; TCRdb keeps in-frame clones, though not all of them. Here the sample spans 65,000 to 95,000 clones, around 82% being singletons. The sequencing here drew on PBMCs, taken before any cancer treatment. These receptors came from a man aged 40 to 70 with stage II squamous cell lung carcinoma. The CDR3 runs from the conserved cysteine through the conserved F or W. Fields, in order: J gene, clone size, V gene, D gene, CDR3 protein, CDR3 DNA. The D gene is left open where the match is weak. Only some rows state a clone size, as once, few, many or a class for expanded clones.

>TRBJ1-3|.|TRBV2|.
CATGPGLSSGNTIYF
TGTGCCACGGGCCCGGGACTGAGCTCTGGAAACACCATATATTTT
>TRBJ1-2|.|TRBV6-1|.
CASSEALQGRNYGYTF
TGTGCCAGCAGTGAAGCGCTTCAGGGGAGAAACTATGGCTACACCTTC
>TRBJ2-1|.|TRBV27|.
CASSLANWGNEQFF
TGTGCCAGCAGTTTAGCCAATTGGGGCAATGAGCAGTTCTTC
>TRBJ2-7|.|TRBV5-4|TRBD1
CASSLAQGARKYF
TGTGCCAGCAGCTTGGCACAGGGGGCGCGTAAGTACTTC
>TRBJ2-1|.|TRBV5-6|TRBD2
CASSLAGGAVPGEQFF
TGTGCCAGCAGCTTGGCCGGGGGGGCCGTTCCAGGTGAGCAGTTCTTC
>TRBJ2-7|.|TRBV7-8|TRBD1
CASSARQGLDEQYF
TGTGCCAGCAGCGCACGACAGGGCCTGGACGAGCAGTACTTC
>TRBJ2-1|once|TRBV9|TRBD2
CASSETSGEYNEQFF
TGTGCCAGCAGCGAAACTAGCGGGGAATACAATGAGCAGTTCTTC
>TRBJ1-5|many|TRBV6-5|.
CASSSRVREPQHF
TGTGCCAGCAGTTCCAGGGTTAGAGAGCCCCAGCATTTT
>TRBJ2-5|.|TRBV28|.
CASSPQGQPQETQYF
TGTGCCAGCAGTCCCCAGGGACAACCACAAGAGACCCAGTACTTC
>TRBJ1-1|.|TRBV27|TRBD1
CASSGQGRIEAFF
TGTGCCAGCAGCGGACAGGGGAGGATTGAAGCTTTCTTT
>TRBJ1-5|.|TRBV5-1|.
CASSLTGPNQPQHF
TGCGCCAGCAGCTTAACAGGGCCAAATCAGCCCCAGCATTTT
>TRBJ1-6|.|TRBV6-5|TRBD1
CASSRTGGNSPLHF
TGTGCCAGCAGTAGGACAGGGGGTAATTCACCCCTCCACTTT
>TRBJ2-1|.|TRBV28|.
CASQRGTQIYNEQFF
TGTGCCAGCCAAAGAGGGACTCAAATCTACAATGAGCAGTTCTTC
>TRBJ1-2|.|TRBV29-1|.
CSVGPEGYGYTF
TGCAGCGTTGGCCCGGAGGGCTATGGCTACACCTTC
>TRBJ2-5|.|TRBV19|TRBD2
CASSGLAGTTLETQYF
TGTGCCAGTAGTGGACTAGCGGGTACTACCTTGGAGACCCAGTACTTC
>TRBJ2-2|.|TRBV7-7|.
CASSPAAGELFF
TGTGCTAGCAGCCCCGCGGCCGGGGAGCTGTTTTTT
>TRBJ1-5|.|TRBV2|TRBD1
CASSETGWGQPQHF
TGTGCCAGCAGTGAGACAGGGTGGGGTCAGCCCCAGCATTTT
>TRBJ2-7|.|TRBV4-2|.
CASSQAAATDMSYEQYF
TGTGCCAGCAGCCAAGCCGCTGCCACTGACATGTCCTACGAGCAGTACTTC
>TRBJ1-5|.|TRBV30|.
CAWSGSTFSNQPQHF
TGTGCCTGGAGTGGTTCGACCTTTAGCAATCAGCCCCAGCATTTT
>TRBJ1-4|.|TRBV5-1|.
CASSLGQRGQGEKLFF
TGCGCCAGCAGCTTGGGGCAAAGGGGCCAGGGTGAAAAACTGTTTTTT
>TRBJ2-7|.|TRBV7-9|.
CASSDTSNYEQYF
TGTGCCAGCAGCGATACAAGCAACTACGAGCAGTACTTC
>TRBJ2-1|.|TRBV5-6|TRBD2
CASSFVLAGYNEQFF
TGTGCCAGCAGCTTTGTACTAGCGGGATACAATGAGCAGTTCTTC
>TRBJ2-1|.|TRBV5-4|TRBD1
CASTRTGGNEQFF
TGTGCCAGCACCCGTACAGGGGGCAATGAGCAGTTCTTC
>TRBJ1-1|.|TRBV4-3|.
CASSLSTDNTEAFF
TGCGCCAGCAGCCTGTCAACAGATAACACTGAAGCTTTCTTT
>TRBJ1-4|.|TRBV7-3|TRBD1
CASSPGGGHEKLFF
TGTGCCAGCAGCCCCGGAGGGGGCCATGAAAAACTGTTTTTT
>TRBJ1-1|once|TRBV15|TRBD1
CATSSHGQGDTEAFF
TGTGCCACCAGCAGCCACGGACAGGGTGACACTGAAGCTTTCTTT
>TRBJ2-1|.|TRBV9|.
CASSVAVGREWDNEQFF
TGTGCCAGCAGCGTAGCTGTAGGGAGAGAATGGGACAATGAGCAGTTCTTC
>TRBJ2-3|.|TRBV2|TRBD2
CASNLAGGTDTQYF
TGTGCCAGCAATCTAGCGGGGGGGACAGATACGCAGTATTTT
>TRBJ2-3|.|TRBV19|TRBD2
CASSLIAGAPDTQYF
TGTGCCAGTTCCCTAATAGCGGGTGCGCCAGATACGCAGTATTTT
>TRBJ1-2|.|TRBV4-2|TRBD1
CASSLELTGTGDGYTF
TGTGCCAGCAGCCTTGAGCTAACCGGGACAGGGGATGGCTACACCTTC
>TRBJ2-2|.|TRBV5-1|.
CASKEGPKGTGELFF
TGCGCCAGCAAGGAGGGCCCGAAAGGAACCGGGGAGCTGTTTTTT
>TRBJ2-5|.|TRBV5-1|TRBD1
CASSLSGGFQETQYF
TGCGCCAGCAGCCTTTCAGGGGGCTTCCAAGAGACCCAGTACTTC
>TRBJ2-1|few|TRBV7-9|.
CASSTEGNEQFF
TGTGCCAGCAGCACGGAGGGAAATGAGCAGTTCTTC
>TRBJ2-5|.|TRBV29-1|.
CSVEQGQETQYF
TGCAGCGTTGAACAGGGTCAAGAGACCCAGTACTTC